This T cell receptor beta chain comes out of a study of OX40 agonist ivuxolimab in advanced cancers. Overall study context: Given to patients was ivuxolimab, an agonistic anti-OX40 (CD134) antibody.

The CDR3 runs 16 residues. Germline loops: CDR1 WSHSY, CDR2 SAAADI. Trimming removed 10 bases from V and 2 bases from J; junction bases left unmatched: 12. Profiled with immunoSEQ multiplex PCR; TCRdb holds only in-frame clones, not every one. The table shows 55,000 to 65,000 clones, with 70% to 85% occurring only once. Sequenced material: CD4+ or CD8+ T cells sorted from blood, taken in a trial of the OX40 agonist ivuxolimab. The chain joins TRBV10-2 to TRBJ1-2; 11 bases match TRBD1. The TCR originated in an adult with an advanced solid tumor such as melanoma, head and neck, liver or kidney cancer. Written as DNA, the CDR3 is TGCGCCATCTTGGGGGGACAGGGGGATTCGAACTATGGCTACACCTTC. Protein sequence: CAILGGQGDSNYGYTF.